Listed below are T cell receptor beta chains from one sample, sequenced in a study of CD8 T cells in ankylosing spondylitis. TCRdb used MiXCR to reprocess the 5' RACE reads, holding one entry per CDR3 protein. The sample contains about 360,000 distinct CDR3 sequences, 20% of which appear only once. Sequenced sample: blood, either unsorted or a sorted T cell fraction (not recorded which). These receptors all stem from a male donor with ankylosing spondylitis or in good health (not recorded which). The CDR3 runs from the conserved cysteine through the conserved F or W. D genes are given only for firm matches. Rows may omit the clone size; those that give it use once, few, many or a size class.

- | TRBJ2-2 | TRBV5-4 | - | CASSWATGELFF | TGTGCCAGCAGCTGGGCGACCGGGGAGCTGTTTTTT
- | TRBJ2-3 | TRBV7-3 | - | CASSLTGRRATDTQYF | TGTGCCAGCAGCTTAACAGGGAGGAGGGCCACAGATACGCAGTATTTT
- | TRBJ1-4 | TRBV7-9 | - | CASSLGRQEKLFF | TGTGCCAGCAGCTTAGGACGACAGGAAAAACTGTTTTTT
- | TRBJ2-7 | TRBV7-6 | - | CASTALLGDHYEQYF | TGTGCCAGCACCGCCCTGCTGGGGGATCATTACGAGCAGTACTTC
- | TRBJ2-7 | TRBV29-1 | many | CSVVSSRYREQYF | TGCAGCGTTGTGTCCTCCCGGTATCGAGAGCAGTACTTC
- | TRBJ2-7 | TRBV11-1 | - | CASSPPSSSGGPPYEQYF | TGTGCCAGCAGCCCCCCATCATCTTCCGGGGGCCCCCCCTACGAGCAGTACTTC
- | TRBJ2-7 | TRBV5-1 | - | CASSPVGGAEQYF | TGCGCCAGCAGCCCGGTGGGGGGAGCCGAGCAGTACTTC
- | TRBJ2-2 | TRBV3-1 | few | CASSQVYPKAGTGELFF | TGTGCCAGCAGCCAAGTTTACCCCAAGGCGGGTACCGGGGAGCTGTTTTTT
- | TRBJ2-5 | TRBV6-5 | - | CASSSDRLTYQETQYF | TGTGCCAGCAGTTCCGACAGACTCACGTACCAAGAGACCCAGTACTTC
TRBD1 | TRBJ2-7 | TRBV9 | - | CASSSRTGHEQYF | TGTGCCAGCAGCTCAAGGACAGGCCACGAGCAGTACTTC
TRBD1 | TRBJ1-1 | TRBV7-9 | once | CASSLFQGARTEAFF | TGTGCCAGCAGCTTATTCCAGGGGGCGAGAACTGAAGCTTTCTTT
TRBD2 | TRBJ2-3 | TRBV2 | - | CASQGTSGGPSTDTQYF | TGTGCCAGCCAGGGGACTAGCGGGGGGCCTAGCACAGATACGCAGTATTTT
- | TRBJ2-1 | TRBV9 | few | CASSVGAASGQEQFF | TGTGCCAGCAGCGTAGGAGCGGCTAGCGGACAGGAGCAGTTCTTC
- | TRBJ2-7 | TRBV6-1 | - | CASSEQSVIPYEQYF | TGTGCCAGCAGTGAACAGTCAGTAATCCCCTACGAGCAGTACTTC
- | TRBJ1-2 | TRBV4-2 | few | CASSQEEGGVGGYTF | TGTGCCAGCAGCCAAGAAGAGGGGGGCGTGGGTGGCTACACCTTC
- | TRBJ1-2 | TRBV12-3/TRBV12-4 | - | CASSFAHYGYTF | TGTGCCAGCAGTTTCGCTCACTATGGCTACACCTTC
TRBD2 | TRBJ2-1 | TRBV5-1 | few | CASSHPGLRGNEQFF | TGCGCCAGCAGCCACCCGGGACTAAGGGGTAATGAGCAGTTCTTC